The 10 T cell receptor beta chains reported below all come from one sample, sequenced in a study of T cell repertoires in cytomegalovirus infection. Their antigens remain unidentified. TCRdb redid the calling of the reads with MiXCR, one entry per CDR3 protein. The profile shows 50,000 to 60,000 distinct CDR3 sequences, around 20% of them singletons. The sequencing used CD8+ T cells from cultured PBMCs, collected from culture after CMV antigen stimulation. The receptors were sampled from a human donor in good health (CMV status not recorded). Some clones in this sample may be carry-over from other donors' samples.

This clonotype turned up a few times. This chain joins TRBV6-1 and TRBJ1-1; 9 positions agree with TRBD1. The CDR3 covers 15 residues. Losses at the gene ends were 2 bases for V and 5 bases for J; bases not matched to a gene: 6. Per germline, CDR1 MNHNS and CDR2 SASEGT. This CDR3 is CASSEIRQGGTEAFF. The DNA for the CDR3 is TGTGCCAGCAGTGAAATTCGACAGGGGGGAACTGAAGCTTTCTTT.

This clonotype appeared many times. The chain is built from TRBV29-1 and TRBJ1-2; D is undetermined. V was shortened by 5 bases and J by 3 bases, with 19 bases between the two germline ends. The germline gives CDR1 SQVTM, CDR2 ANQGSEA. The CDR3 runs to 15 residues. CDR3 bases: TGCAGCGTTCAGGTCTTGGAGGTGGAGGACTATGGCTACACCTTC. Residues: CSVQVLEVEDYGYTF.

This chain joins TRBV7-2 and TRBJ2-2; D may be TRBD2 (7 bases). The germline gives CDR1 SGHTA, CDR2 FQGNSA. The CDR3 loop spans 14 amino acids. The V end lost 2 bases, the J end lost 7 bases, and 11 bases lay between the germline ends. The CDR3 sequence: CASSLSGGNGELFF. For the CDR3, the DNA is TGTGCCAGCAGCTTATCGGGGGGCAACGGGGAGCTGTTTTTT.

The CDR3 sequence is CASSFLGRQTDTQYF. CDR3 DNA sequence: TGTGCCAGCAGCTTCTTAGGTCGTCAAACAGATACGCAGTATTTT. The chain recombines TRBV7-9 with TRBJ2-3; no definite D call. The CDR3 loop spans 15 amino acids. CDR1 is SEHNR and CDR2 is FQNEAQ in the germline V gene (reference sequence). Deletions cut 3 bases from V and 3 bases from J, with 13 bases between.

This clonotype was found a few times. This chain connects TRBV11-2 to TRBJ1-5; D gene unclear. Trimming removed 0 bases from V and 0 bases from J, with 3 bases in between. The CDR3 is 14 amino acids. CDR1 SGHAT and CDR2 FQNNGV come from the germline V gene. CDR3 in DNA: TGTGCCAGCAGCTTAGACAGTAGCAATCAGCCCCAGCATTTT. Translating gives CASSLDSSNQPQHF.

This clonotype was counted a few times. The chain has TRBV20-1 and TRBJ2-3, with TRBD2 identical over 13 bases. The V gene's germline CDR1 is DFQATT and CDR2 SNEGSKA (reference sequence). V was clipped by 1 base and J by 3 bases; unmatched bases: 7. This CDR3 has 17 residues. CDR3 residues: CSARGLAGGSSTDTQYF. The CDR3 bases are TGCAGTGCTAGAGGACTAGCGGGGGGAAGTTCGACAGATACGCAGTATTTT.

This clonotype has only a few counts. The chain links TRBV6-2 or TRBV6-3 to TRBJ2-7, with 10 bases identical to TRBD2. CDR1 and CDR2 (germline): MNHEY, SVGEGT. After removal of 5 bases from V and 2 bases from J, the junction contained 9 bases not matched to a gene. The CDR3 runs 16 residues. CDR3 sequence reads: CASSLLLAGRPYEQYF. DNA for the CDR3: TGTGCCAGCAGTCTCCTACTAGCGGGGCGTCCCTACGAGCAGTACTTC.

The genes are TRBV29-1 and TRBJ1-2; TRBD1 might be the D (6 bases). The CDR3 consists of 13 residues. The V and J ends lost 2 bases and 3 bases respectively, with 10 bases between them. Germline assignment: CDR1 SQVTM and CDR2 ANQGSEA. CDR3 amino acids: CSVESGEDYGYTF. CDR3 bases: TGCAGCGTTGAATCAGGGGAGGACTATGGCTACACCTTC.

The rearrangement joins TRBV27 to TRBJ1-2, with 7 bases identical to TRBD1. This CDR3 has 16 residues. The germline gives CDR1 MNHEY, CDR2 SMNVEV (reference sequence). V dropped 1 base and J dropped 6; count of bases not matched to a gene: 11. The CDR3 DNA follows: TGTGCCAGCAGTTTATTGAGCTACCCTACAGGGGATGGCTACACCTTC. It encodes CASSLLSYPTGDGYTF.

Only a few counts were recorded for this clonotype. The chain uses TRBV6-5 and TRBJ2-1; D gene unclear. In germline, CDR1 is MNHEY, CDR2 SVGAGI. This CDR3 has 13 amino acids. The V gene lost 0 bases and the J gene lost 5 bases, with 5 bases spanning the gap. CDR3 in DNA: TGTGCCAGCAGTTACTCGGACGACAATGAGCAGTTCTTC. This translates into CASSYSDDNEQFF.